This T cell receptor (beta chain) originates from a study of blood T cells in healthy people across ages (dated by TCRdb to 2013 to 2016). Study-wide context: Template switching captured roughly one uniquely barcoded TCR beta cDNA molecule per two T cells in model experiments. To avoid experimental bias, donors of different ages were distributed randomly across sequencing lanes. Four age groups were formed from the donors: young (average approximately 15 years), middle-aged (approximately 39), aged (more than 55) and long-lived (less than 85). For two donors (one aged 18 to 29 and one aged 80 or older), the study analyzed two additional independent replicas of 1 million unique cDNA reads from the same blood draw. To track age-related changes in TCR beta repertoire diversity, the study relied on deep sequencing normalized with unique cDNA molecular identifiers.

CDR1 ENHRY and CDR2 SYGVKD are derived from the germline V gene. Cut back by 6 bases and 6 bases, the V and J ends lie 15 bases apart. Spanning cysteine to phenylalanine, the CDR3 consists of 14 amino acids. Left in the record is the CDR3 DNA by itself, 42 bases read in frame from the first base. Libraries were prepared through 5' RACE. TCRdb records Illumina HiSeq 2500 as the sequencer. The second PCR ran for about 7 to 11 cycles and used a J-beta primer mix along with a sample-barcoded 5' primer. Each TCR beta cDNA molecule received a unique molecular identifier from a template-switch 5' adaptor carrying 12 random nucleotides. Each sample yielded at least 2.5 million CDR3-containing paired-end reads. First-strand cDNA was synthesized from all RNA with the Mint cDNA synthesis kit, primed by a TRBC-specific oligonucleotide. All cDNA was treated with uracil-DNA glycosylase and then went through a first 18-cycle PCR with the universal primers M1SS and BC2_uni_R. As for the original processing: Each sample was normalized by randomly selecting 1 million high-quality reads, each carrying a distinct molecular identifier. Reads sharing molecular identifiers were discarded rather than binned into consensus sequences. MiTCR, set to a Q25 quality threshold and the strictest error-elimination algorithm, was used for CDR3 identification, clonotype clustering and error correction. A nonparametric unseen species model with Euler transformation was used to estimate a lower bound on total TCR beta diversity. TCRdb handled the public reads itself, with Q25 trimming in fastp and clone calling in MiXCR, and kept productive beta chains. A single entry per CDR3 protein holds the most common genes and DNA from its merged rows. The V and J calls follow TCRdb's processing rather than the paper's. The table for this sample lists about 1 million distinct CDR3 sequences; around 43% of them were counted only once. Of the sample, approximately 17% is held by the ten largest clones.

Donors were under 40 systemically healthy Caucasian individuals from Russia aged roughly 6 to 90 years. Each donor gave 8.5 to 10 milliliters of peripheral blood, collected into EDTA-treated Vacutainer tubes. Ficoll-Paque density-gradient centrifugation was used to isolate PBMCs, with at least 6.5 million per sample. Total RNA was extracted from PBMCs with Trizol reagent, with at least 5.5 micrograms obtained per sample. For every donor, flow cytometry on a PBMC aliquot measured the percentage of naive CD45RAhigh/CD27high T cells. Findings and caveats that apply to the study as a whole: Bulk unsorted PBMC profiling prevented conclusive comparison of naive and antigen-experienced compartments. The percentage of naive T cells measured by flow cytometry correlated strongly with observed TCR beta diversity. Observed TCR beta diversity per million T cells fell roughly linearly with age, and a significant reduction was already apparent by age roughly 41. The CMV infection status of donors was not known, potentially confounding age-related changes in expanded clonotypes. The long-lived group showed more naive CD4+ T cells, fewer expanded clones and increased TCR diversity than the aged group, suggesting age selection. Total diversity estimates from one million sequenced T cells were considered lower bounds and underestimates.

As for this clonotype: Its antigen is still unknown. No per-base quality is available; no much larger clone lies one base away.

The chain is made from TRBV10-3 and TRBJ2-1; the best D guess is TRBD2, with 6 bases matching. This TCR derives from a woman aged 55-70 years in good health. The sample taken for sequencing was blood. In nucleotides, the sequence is TGTGCCATCAGGGAGGGTACAGGTTTCAATGAGCAGTTCTTC. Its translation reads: CAIREGTGFNEQFF.